This TCR beta chain was obtained from a study of blood T cell repertoires in COVID-19. Original analysis: Cell counts per sample came from amplifying reference gene primers. Profiling relied on immunoSEQ multiplex PCR, and the TCRdb table lists in-frame clones only, not all of them. That table is the source of V, J and clone size, and D and trimming were worked out from the DNA. The sample comprises approximately 69,000 clones, around 79% of which are singletons, and about 15% rests with the top ten. Per germline, CDR1 SNHLY and CDR2 FYNNEI. V dropped 6 bases and J dropped 6 bases, with 9 bases sitting between them. The CDR3 is made up of 12 amino acids.

The sample was peripheral blood. V gene TRBV2 combines with J gene TRBJ1-5; D is undetermined. This clonotype was sampled from a man between 60 and 70 years old with acute or convalescent COVID-19. In DNA form, the CDR3 reads TGTGCCAGCAGCGAGGGTTTTCAGCCCCAGCATTTT. Amino acids: CASSEGFQPQHF. Drawing the rest from reference TRBV2 and TRBJ1-5, the complete variable domain is EPEVTQTPSHQVTQMGQEVILRCVPISNHLYFYWYRQILGQKVEFLVSFYNNEISEKSEIFDDQFSVERPDGSNFTLKIRSTKLEDSAMYFCASSEGFQPQHFGDGTRLSIL.